This T cell receptor (beta chain) originates from a study of regulatory T cells in long-lasting Graves disease. At the level of the study: Newly diagnosed Graves' patients took antithyroid drugs under 3 months.

The CDR3 loop spans 13 amino acids. Deletions cut 6 bases from V and 7 bases from J, with 13 bases between. Germline CDR1 LNHDA, CDR2 SQIVND (reference sequence). Many counts were recorded for this clonotype. The time point was: newly diagnosed GD, antithyroid drugs for less than 3 months. Construction of the TCR library relied on RNA isolated from PBMCs. Libraries of TCR beta came from iRepertoire HTBI primers plus Arm-PCR of CDR3 regions. TCRdb independently ran MiXCR on the multiplex PCR reads; one entry per CDR3 protein. In the table there are over 200,000 distinct CDR3 sequences, approximately 20% of which are singletons.

The V call is TRBV19, the J call TRBJ1-3; tentative D call: TRBD1 (5 bases). Source: peripheral blood mononuclear cells (PBMCs), taken at new diagnosis, from a patient treated with antithyroid drugs. This TCR came from a female donor with Graves disease. The CDR3 spells CASSVGPANTIYF. CDR3 bases: TGTGCCAGTAGCGTGGGACCGGCGAACACCATATATTTT.